A selection of T cell receptor beta chains follows, all from one sample in a study of cytomegalovirus exposure and HLA in healthy donors. TCRdb's table, derived via immunoSEQ multiplex PCR, lists solely in-frame clones and lacks some. This table holds about 170,000 clones, under 75% found once. Source material: PBMCs. Receptor source: a man between 35 and 55 years old in good health and CMV-seropositive. The CDR3 runs from the conserved cysteine through the conserved F or W. A D gene is named only where the DNA matches it firmly. Only part of the rows carry a size: once, few, many, or a class if the clone is expanded.

TRBV5-4,TRBD1,.,TRBJ1-1,TGTGCCAGCACGGGACAGGGGGCGCTTTCTGTTTCTGAAGCTTTCTTT,CASTGQGALSVSEAFF
TRBV20-1,TRBD1,many,TRBJ1-1,TGCAGTGCAAGGGACAGGGGATTTGATTTCTTT,CSARDRGFDFF
TRBV7-2,TRBD2,.,TRBJ2-3,TGTGCCAGTGGGGCTAGCGGGTTCAGCACAGATACGCAGTATTTT,CASGASGFSTDTQYF
TRBV19,.,once,TRBJ2-3,TGTGCCAGTAGTATAGGCGGCAGCCGAAGCACAGATACGCAGTATTTT,CASSIGGSRSTDTQYF
TRBV4-3,TRBD2,.,TRBJ2-6,TGCGCCAGCAGCCAGGTCCCCGGGGGGGGGACTGGGGCCAACGTCCTGACTTTC,CASSQVPGGGTGANVLTF
TRBV6-5,.,.,TRBJ2-7,TGTGCCAGCAGAGACGACAGTACTTTTACCTACGAGCAGTACTTC,CASRDDSTFTYEQYF
TRBV7-3,TRBD1,.,TRBJ2-1,TGTGCCAGCAGCTTATTGGGACAGGGAGGCGATGAGCAGTTCTTC,CASSLLGQGGDEQFF
TRBV27,TRBD2,.,TRBJ2-1,TGTGCCAGCAGTCAAATTAGCGGGGGGGGCAATGAGCAGTTCTTC,CASSQISGGGNEQFF
TRBV10-3,TRBD1,few,TRBJ2-3,TGTGCCATCAGTGAGTCGTGGGACAGGGCCGCTCCTCTCACAGATACGCAGTATTTT,CAISESWDRAAPLTDTQYF
TRBV7-8,.,few,TRBJ2-3,TGTGCCAGCAGCTTAGAGATTTACGGTTTGGATACGCAGTATTTT,CASSLEIYGLDTQYF
TRBV5-1,.,once,TRBJ1-1,TGCGCCAGCAGTAGTCCACTCAGCGGCAACACTGAAGCTTTCTTT,CASSSPLSGNTEAFF
TRBV25-1,TRBD1,.,TRBJ2-4,TGTGCCAGCAGTGGGGACAGGGGAGGCAAAAACATTCAGTACTTC,CASSGDRGGKNIQYF
TRBV6-5,.,.,TRBJ2-7,TGTGCCAGCAGTCCACTCCCGGGGTCGGGTGAGCAGTACTTC,CASSPLPGSGEQYF
TRBV7-8,.,few,TRBJ1-1,TGTGCCAGCTCCTTTTCGGGGAAAACTGAAGCTTTCTTT,CASSFSGKTEAFF
TRBV4-1,TRBD2,few,TRBJ2-4,TGCGCCAGCAGCCAACCTAGCGGGGGAGCCAAAAACATTCAGTACTTC,CASSQPSGGAKNIQYF
TRBV7-3,.,.,TRBJ1-3,TGTGCCAGCAGCGGGGGCCCGGGGAGATTCGGTGGAAACACCATATATTTT,CASSGGPGRFGGNTIYF
TRBV4-3,TRBD1,.,TRBJ2-3,TGCGCCAGCAGCCAAGTGGGGTCGGAGACAGGGGCGCAGTATTTT,CASSQVGSETGAQYF
TRBV9,.,.,TRBJ2-2,TGTGCCAGCAGCGTAGTGTCAGGTGTGAACACCGGGGAGCTGTTTTTT,CASSVVSGVNTGELFF
TRBV7-9,.,.,TRBJ1-1,TGTTCCAGCAGCCCCACGTCGAAAACACGGGACACTGAAGCTTTCTTT,CSSSPTSKTRDTEAFF
TRBV4-1,.,.,TRBJ2-5,TGCGCCAGCAGCCAAGCCCCGGGGTGGGGAGAGACCCAGTACTTC,CASSQAPGWGETQYF
TRBV6-1,.,few,TRBJ1-1,TGTGCCAGCAGAGATAGCGGCGGCACTGAAGCTTTCTTT,CASRDSGGTEAFF
TRBV7-9,.,few,TRBJ1-1,TGTTCCAGCAGCTTATCAGGGCAGGGGATGAACACTGAAGCTTTCTTT,CSSSLSGQGMNTEAFF
TRBV5-1,.,.,TRBJ1-6,TGCGCCAGTAGACAGGAGGCGAATTCACCCCTCCACTTT,CASRQEANSPLHF
TRBV10-3,.,once,TRBJ1-1,TGTGCCATCAGTGATTCCGGGGCTGAAGCTTTCTTT,CAISDSGAEAFF
TRBV11-3,TRBD1,.,TRBJ2-5,TGTGCCAGCAGCTCTGGACAGGGGCTCGCCGAGACCCAGTACTTC,CASSSGQGLAETQYF
TRBV7-8,.,.,TRBJ2-2,TGTGCCAGCATCCTACGGGGTAGCCTGAACACCGGGGAGCTGTTTTTT,CASILRGSLNTGELFF
TRBV4-2,.,.,TRBJ1-3,TGTGCCAGCAGCCTCAGGGAGGCCTCTGGAAACACCATATATTTT,CASSLREASGNTIYF
TRBV2,.,.,TRBJ1-3,TGTGCCAGCAGTGATTCACGGGGAGCTGGAAACACCATATATTTT,CASSDSRGAGNTIYF
TRBV5-1,.,.,TRBJ2-2,TGCGCCAGCAGCCTTGACATCACTGCCCTCTACACCGGGGAGCTGTTTTTT,CASSLDITALYTGELFF
TRBV5-4,TRBD2,few,TRBJ2-5,TGTGCCAGCAGCTTTCCTAGCGGGGGTCCGGAGACCCAGTACTTC,CASSFPSGGPETQYF
TRBV27,.,.,TRBJ2-5,TGTGCCAGCACAAGAGGAGAGACCCAGTACTTC,CASTRGETQYF
TRBV6-5,TRBD1,once,TRBJ2-3,TGTGCCAGCAGTTACCTAGGGGGCGCGACAGATACGCAGTATTTT,CASSYLGGATDTQYF
TRBV14,.,.,TRBJ2-7,TGTGCCAGCAGCCTCCACAGCTGGGGGGTGCTATCCTACGAGCAGTACTTC,CASSLHSWGVLSYEQYF
TRBV30,.,.,TRBJ2-2,TGTGCCTGGAAGCCCCCGAACACCGGGGAGCTGTTTTTT,CAWKPPNTGELFF
TRBV4-1,.,.,TRBJ1-2,TGCGCCAGCAGCCAAGATAGAACAGCCGGCTATGGCTACACCTTC,CASSQDRTAGYGYTF
TRBV30,.,.,TRBJ1-3,TGTGCCTGGAGTGTACTAAGGCGCGGCAGCTCTGGAAACACCATATATTTT,CAWSVLRRGSSGNTIYF
TRBV11-2,TRBD1,once,TRBJ2-7,TGTGCCAGCAGCCCAGACCGGGACAGGGGCTACGAGCAGTACTTC,CASSPDRDRGYEQYF
TRBV6-4,.,.,TRBJ2-3,TGTGCCAGCAGTGAATATTACAGGGGCACAGATACGCAGTATTTT,CASSEYYRGTDTQYF
TRBV5-4,TRBD1,.,TRBJ1-1,TGTGCCAGCAGCTCGAGGACAGGGGGCAACTCTGAAGCTTTCTTT,CASSSRTGGNSEAFF
TRBV18,.,.,TRBJ1-5,TGTGCCAGCTCAACCACAGGGAGAGGCAATCAGCCCCAGCATTTT,CASSTTGRGNQPQHF
TRBV27,TRBD2,.,TRBJ2-2,TGTGCCAGCAGTTTGTCCGGGGGGACCGGGGAGCTGTTTTTT,CASSLSGGTGELFF
TRBV9,TRBD2,.,TRBJ2-5,TGTGCCAGCAGCGTAGATCCCGGCGGGGGGGTACAAGAGACCCAGTACTTC,CASSVDPGGGVQETQYF
TRBV5-4,TRBD1,.,TRBJ1-4,TGTGCCAGCAGCTTGGCCCAGGGGGGAGATGAAAAACTGTTTTTT,CASSLAQGGDEKLFF
TRBV7-2,TRBD2,.,TRBJ2-1,TGTGCCAGCAGCCCAGTAGCGGGGGACCGCGGTGGTTGGTTCTTC,CASSPVAGDRGGWFF
TRBV4-2,.,.,TRBJ2-7,TGTGCCAGCAGCCAAGATCAAGGAGGGGCAATCTACGAGCAGTACTTC,CASSQDQGGAIYEQYF
TRBV5-6,.,.,TRBJ1-2,TGTGCCAGCAGCTTCTGGGGTCGCAGTCAGGCGGGGTATGGCTACACCTTC,CASSFWGRSQAGYGYTF
TRBV19,TRBD1,.,TRBJ1-2,TGTGCCAGTAGTCCCGGGACAGGCTTTCTTTATGGCTACACCTTC,CASSPGTGFLYGYTF
TRBV4-1,TRBD2,.,TRBJ2-1,TGCGCCAGCAGCCAAGAGGCTAGCGGGCCCAATGAGCAGTTCTTC,CASSQEASGPNEQFF
TRBV7-4,.,.,TRBJ1-4,TGTGCCAGCACCCCCGGGGGGGCCGTTGAAAATGAAAAACTGTTTTTT,CASTPGGAVENEKLFF
TRBV19,.,.,TRBJ1-2,TGTGCCAGTATGGGCAGGGGCTCCTATGGCTACACCTTC,CASMGRGSYGYTF
TRBV2,.,.,TRBJ1-5,TGTGCCAGCAGTCTCGATCAGCCCCAGCATTTT,CASSLDQPQHF
TRBV18,.,.,TRBJ1-1,TGTGCCAGCTCACCAAGGAGGGAGAATACTGAAGCTTTCTTT,CASSPRRENTEAFF
TRBV7-2,.,.,TRBJ1-2,TGTGCCAGCAGCTTAGACTCACCCTATGGCTACACCTTC,CASSLDSPYGYTF
TRBV6-5,.,.,TRBJ1-3,TGTGCCAGCAGCCGACCCGGGGACTCTGGAAACACCATATATTTT,CASSRPGDSGNTIYF
TRBV7-8,.,once,TRBJ2-2,TGTGCCAGCAGCCCTGCCGGGAAGAACACCGGGGAGCTGTTTTTT,CASSPAGKNTGELFF
TRBV27,TRBD1,.,TRBJ2-5,TGTGCCAGCAGTTTGGGACAGGGTAGCCAAGAGACCCAGTACTTC,CASSLGQGSQETQYF
TRBV6-5,.,.,TRBJ1-2,TGTGCCAGCAGTCGCTATAACGGCTATGGCTACACCTTC,CASSRYNGYGYTF